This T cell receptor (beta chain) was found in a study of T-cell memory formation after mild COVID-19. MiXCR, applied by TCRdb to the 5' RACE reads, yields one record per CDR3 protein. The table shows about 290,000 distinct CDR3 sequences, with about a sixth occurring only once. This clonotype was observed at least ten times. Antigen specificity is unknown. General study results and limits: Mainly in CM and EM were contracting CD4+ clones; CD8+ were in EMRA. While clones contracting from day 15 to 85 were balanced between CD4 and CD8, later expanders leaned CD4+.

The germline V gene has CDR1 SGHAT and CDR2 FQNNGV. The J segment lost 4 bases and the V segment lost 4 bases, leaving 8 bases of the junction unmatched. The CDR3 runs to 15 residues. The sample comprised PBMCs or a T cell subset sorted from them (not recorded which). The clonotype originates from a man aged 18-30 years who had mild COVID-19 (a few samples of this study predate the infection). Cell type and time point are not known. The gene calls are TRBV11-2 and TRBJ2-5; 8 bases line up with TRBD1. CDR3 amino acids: CASSSIHTGGETQYF. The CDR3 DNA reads TGTGCCAGCAGCTCGATCCACACAGGGGGAGAGACCCAGTACTTC.